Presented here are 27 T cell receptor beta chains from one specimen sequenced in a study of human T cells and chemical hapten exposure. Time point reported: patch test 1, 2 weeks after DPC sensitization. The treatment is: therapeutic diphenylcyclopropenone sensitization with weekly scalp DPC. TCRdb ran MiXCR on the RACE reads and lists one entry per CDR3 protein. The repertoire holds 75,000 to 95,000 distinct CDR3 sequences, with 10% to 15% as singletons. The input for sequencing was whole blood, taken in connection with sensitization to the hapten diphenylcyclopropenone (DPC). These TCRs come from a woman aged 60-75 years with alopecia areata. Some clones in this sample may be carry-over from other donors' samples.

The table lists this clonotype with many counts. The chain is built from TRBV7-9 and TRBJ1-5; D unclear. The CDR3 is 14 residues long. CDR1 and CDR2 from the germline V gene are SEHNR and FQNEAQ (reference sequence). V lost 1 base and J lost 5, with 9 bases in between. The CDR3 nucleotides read TGTGCCAGCAGCTTAGGGACGGGAGATCAGCCCCAGCATTTT. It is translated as CASSLGTGDQPQHF.

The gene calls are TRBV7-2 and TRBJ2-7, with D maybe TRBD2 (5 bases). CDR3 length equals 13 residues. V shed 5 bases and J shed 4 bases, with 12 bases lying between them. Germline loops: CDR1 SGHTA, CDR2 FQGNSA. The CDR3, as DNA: TGTGCCAGCAGCCCCACGGGAAGATACGAGCAGTACTTC. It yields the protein CASSPTGRYEQYF.

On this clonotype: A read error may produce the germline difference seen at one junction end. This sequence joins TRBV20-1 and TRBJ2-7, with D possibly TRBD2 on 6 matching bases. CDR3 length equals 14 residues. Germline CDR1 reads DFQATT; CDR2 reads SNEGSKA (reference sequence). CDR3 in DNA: TGCAGTGCGCCCCCCGGAGGGATGTCCTCCGAGCAGTACTTC. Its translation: CSAPPGGMSSEQYF.

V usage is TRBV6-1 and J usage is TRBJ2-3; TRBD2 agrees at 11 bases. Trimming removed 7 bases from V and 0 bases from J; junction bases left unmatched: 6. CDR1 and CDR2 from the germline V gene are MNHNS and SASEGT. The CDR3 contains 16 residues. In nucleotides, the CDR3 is TGTGCCAGCAAACTAGCGGGGGATACTAGCACAGATACGCAGTATTTT. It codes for CASKLAGDTSTDTQYF.

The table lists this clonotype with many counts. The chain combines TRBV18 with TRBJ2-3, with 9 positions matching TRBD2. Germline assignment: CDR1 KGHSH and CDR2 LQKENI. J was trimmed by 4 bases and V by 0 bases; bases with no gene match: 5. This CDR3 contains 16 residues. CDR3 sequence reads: CASSPPGGGASDTQYF. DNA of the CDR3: TGTGCCAGCTCACCACCGGGCGGGGGGGCCTCAGATACGCAGTATTTT.

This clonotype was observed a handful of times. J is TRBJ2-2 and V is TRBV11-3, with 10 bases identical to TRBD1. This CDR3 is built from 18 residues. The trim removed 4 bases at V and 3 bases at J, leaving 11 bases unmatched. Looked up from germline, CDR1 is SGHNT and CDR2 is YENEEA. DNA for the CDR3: TGTGCCAGCAGCTCCCTTTGGGGGACAGGGGCTCACACCGGGGAGCTGTTTTTT. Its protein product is CASSSLWGTGAHTGELFF.

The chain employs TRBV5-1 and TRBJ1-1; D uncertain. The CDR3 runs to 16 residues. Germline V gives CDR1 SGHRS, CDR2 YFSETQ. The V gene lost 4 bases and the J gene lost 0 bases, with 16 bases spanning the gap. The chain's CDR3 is CASSPFSRGMNTEAFF. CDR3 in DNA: TGCGCCAGCAGCCCGTTCTCGCGAGGAATGAACACTGAAGCTTTCTTT. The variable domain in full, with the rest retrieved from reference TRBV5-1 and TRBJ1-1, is KAGVTQTPRYLIKTRGQQVTLSCSPISGHRSVSWYQQTPGQGLQFLFEYFSETQRNKGNFPGRFSGRQFSNSRSEMNVSTLELGDSALYLCASSPFSRGMNTEAFFGQGTRLTVV.

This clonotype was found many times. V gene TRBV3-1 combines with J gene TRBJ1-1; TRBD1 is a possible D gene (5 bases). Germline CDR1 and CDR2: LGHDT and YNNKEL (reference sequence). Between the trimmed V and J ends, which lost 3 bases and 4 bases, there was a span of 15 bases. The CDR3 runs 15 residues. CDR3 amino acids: CASSQAGRSATEAFF. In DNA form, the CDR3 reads TGTGCCAGCAGCCAGGCGGGACGGAGCGCCACTGAAGCTTTCTTT.

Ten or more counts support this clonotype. The CDR3 coding sequence is TGCGCCAGCAGCCAAGAGGAAGGGGAAGGAACGGCAGATACGCAGTATTTT. Translating it yields CASSQEEGEGTADTQYF. The rearrangement links TRBV4-1 to TRBJ2-3; tentative D call: TRBD1 (5 bases). CDR1 is MGHRA, CDR2 YSYEKL, per germline. Between the trimmed V and J ends, which lost 0 bases and 4 bases, there was a span of 17 bases. CDR3 length: 17 amino acids.

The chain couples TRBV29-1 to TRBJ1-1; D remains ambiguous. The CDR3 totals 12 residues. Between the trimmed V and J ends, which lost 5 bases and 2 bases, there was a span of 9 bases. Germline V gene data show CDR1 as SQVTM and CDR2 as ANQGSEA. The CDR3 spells CSVQTVNTEAFF. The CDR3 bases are TGCAGCGTTCAGACGGTAAACACTGAAGCTTTCTTT. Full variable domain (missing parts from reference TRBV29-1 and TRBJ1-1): SAVISQKPSRDICQRGTSLTIQCQVDSQVTMMFWYRQQPGQSLTLIATANQGSEATYESGFVIDKFPISRPNLTFSTLTVSNMSPEDSSIYLCSVQTVNTEAFFGQGTRLTVV.

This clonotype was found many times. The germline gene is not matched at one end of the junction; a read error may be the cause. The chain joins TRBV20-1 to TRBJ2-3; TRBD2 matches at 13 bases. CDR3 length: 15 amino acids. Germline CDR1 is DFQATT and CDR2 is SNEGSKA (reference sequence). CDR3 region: CSAPRTSGGTDTQYF. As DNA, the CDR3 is TGCAGTGCTCCACGGACTAGCGGGGGCACGGATACGCAGTATTTT.

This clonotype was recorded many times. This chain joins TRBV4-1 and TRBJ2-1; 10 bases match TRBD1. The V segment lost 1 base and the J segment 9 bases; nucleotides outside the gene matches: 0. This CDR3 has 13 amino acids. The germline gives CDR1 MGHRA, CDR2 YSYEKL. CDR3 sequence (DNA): TGCGCCAGCAGCCAAGGGACAGGGGGTGAGCAGTTCTTC. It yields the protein CASSQGTGGEQFF.

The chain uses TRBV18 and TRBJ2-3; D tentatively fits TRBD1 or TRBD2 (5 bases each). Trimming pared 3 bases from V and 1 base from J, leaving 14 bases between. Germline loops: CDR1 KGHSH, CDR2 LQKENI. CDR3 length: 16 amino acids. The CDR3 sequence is CASSPPGPGGTDTQYF. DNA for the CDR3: TGTGCCAGCTCACCGCCGGGGCCCGGCGGCACAGATACGCAGTATTTT.

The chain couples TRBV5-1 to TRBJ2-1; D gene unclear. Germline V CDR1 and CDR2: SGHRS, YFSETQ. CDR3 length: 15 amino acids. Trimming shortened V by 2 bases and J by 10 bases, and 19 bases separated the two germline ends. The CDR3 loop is CASSFSSPTGSEQFF. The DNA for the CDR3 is TGCGCCAGCAGCTTTTCGTCTCCCACCGGGTCGGAGCAGTTCTTC.

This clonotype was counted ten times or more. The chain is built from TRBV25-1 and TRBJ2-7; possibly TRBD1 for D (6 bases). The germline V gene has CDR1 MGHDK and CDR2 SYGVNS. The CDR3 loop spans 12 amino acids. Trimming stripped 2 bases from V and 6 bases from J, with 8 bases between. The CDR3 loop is CASSETGSEQYF. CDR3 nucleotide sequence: TGTGCCAGCAGTGAAACAGGGTCCGAGCAGTACTTC.

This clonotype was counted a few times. Written as DNA, the CDR3 is TGTGCCAGCAGCCTAAATCCAGGGGACGAGCAGTACTTC. Its protein is CASSLNPGDEQYF. This rearrangement joins TRBV2 to TRBJ2-7; D perhaps matches TRBD1 (6 bases). The CDR3 spans 13 residues. V was clipped by 6 bases and J by 5 bases, with 14 bases between them. Germline V gene lookup returns CDR1 SNHLY and CDR2 FYNNEI.

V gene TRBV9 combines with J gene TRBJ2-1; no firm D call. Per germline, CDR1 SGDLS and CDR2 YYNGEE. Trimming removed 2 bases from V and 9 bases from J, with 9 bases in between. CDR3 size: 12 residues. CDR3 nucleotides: TGTGCCAGCAGCGTTCCTACGTCTGAGCAGTTCTTC. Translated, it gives CASSVPTSEQFF.

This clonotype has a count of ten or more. The CDR3 DNA follows: TGTGCCAGCAGCTACAGGGCACGCACAGATACGCAGTATTTT. It translates to CASSYRARTDTQYF. V usage is TRBV5-4 and J usage is TRBJ2-3; a possible D gene is TRBD1 (6 bases). V lost 3 bases to trimming and J lost 1 base, with 9 bases between them. The germline V gene encodes CDR1 SGHNT and CDR2 YYREEE (reference sequence). The CDR3 is 14 amino acids.

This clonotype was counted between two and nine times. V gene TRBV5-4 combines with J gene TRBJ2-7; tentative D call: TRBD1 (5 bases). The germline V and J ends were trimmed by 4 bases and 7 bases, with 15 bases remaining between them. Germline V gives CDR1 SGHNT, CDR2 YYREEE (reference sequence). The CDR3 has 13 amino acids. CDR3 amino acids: CASSGTMGREQYF. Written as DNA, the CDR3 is TGTGCCAGCAGCGGAACGATGGGGCGAGAGCAGTACTTC.

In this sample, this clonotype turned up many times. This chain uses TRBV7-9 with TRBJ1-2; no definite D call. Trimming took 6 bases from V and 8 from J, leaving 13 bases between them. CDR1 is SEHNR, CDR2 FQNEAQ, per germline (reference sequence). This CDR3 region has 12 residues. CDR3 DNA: TGTGCCAGCAGGGCCCGACCGGAAGGCTACACCTTC. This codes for CASRARPEGYTF.

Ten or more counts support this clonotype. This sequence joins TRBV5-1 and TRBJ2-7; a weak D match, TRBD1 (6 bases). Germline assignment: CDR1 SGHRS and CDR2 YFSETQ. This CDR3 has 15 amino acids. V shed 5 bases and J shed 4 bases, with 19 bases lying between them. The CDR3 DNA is TGCGCCAGCAGGTGGGACCCCGGGACACCTTACGAGCAGTACTTC. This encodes CASRWDPGTPYEQYF.

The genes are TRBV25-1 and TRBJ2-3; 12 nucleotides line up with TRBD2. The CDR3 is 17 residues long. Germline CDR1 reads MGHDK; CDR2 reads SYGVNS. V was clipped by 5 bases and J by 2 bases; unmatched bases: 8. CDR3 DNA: TGTGCCAGCAGTCACAGACTAGCGGGGGCCTTCACAGATACGCAGTATTTT. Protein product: CASSHRLAGAFTDTQYF.

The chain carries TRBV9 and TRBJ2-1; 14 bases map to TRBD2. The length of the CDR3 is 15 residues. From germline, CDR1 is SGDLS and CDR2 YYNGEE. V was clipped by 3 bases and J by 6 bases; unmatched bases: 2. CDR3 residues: CASSAGLAGVNEQFF. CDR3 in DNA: TGTGCCAGCAGCGCGGGACTAGCGGGGGTCAATGAGCAGTTCTTC. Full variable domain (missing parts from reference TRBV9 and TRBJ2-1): DSGVTQTPKHLITATGQRVTLRCSPRSGDLSVYWYQQSLDQGLQFLIQYYNGEERAKGNILERFSAQQFPDLHSELNLSSLELGDSALYFCASSAGLAGVNEQFFGPGTRLTVL.

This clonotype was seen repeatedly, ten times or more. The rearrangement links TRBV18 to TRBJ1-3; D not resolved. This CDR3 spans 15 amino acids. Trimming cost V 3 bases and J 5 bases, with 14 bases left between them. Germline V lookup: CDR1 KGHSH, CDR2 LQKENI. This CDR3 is CASSPWVIDRNTIYF. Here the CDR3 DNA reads TGTGCCAGCTCACCTTGGGTCATCGATCGAAACACCATATATTTT.

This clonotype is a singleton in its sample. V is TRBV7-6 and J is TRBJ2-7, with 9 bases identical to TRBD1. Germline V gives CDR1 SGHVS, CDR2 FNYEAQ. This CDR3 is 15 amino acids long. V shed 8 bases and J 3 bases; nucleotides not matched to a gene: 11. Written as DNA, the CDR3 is TGTGCCAGCCGCGGCAGGGACAGGGTAGACTACGAGCAGTACTTC. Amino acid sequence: CASRGRDRVDYEQYF.

In nucleotides, the CDR3 is TGTGCCAGCAGTCCCATTTGGACAAGCTCTGGAAACACCATATATTTT. As protein: CASSPIWTSSGNTIYF. The gene calls are TRBV12-3 or TRBV12-4 and TRBJ1-3, with a weak D call TRBD1 (5 bases). This CDR3 is 16 amino acids long. Trimming took 5 bases from V and 0 from J, leaving 14 bases between them.

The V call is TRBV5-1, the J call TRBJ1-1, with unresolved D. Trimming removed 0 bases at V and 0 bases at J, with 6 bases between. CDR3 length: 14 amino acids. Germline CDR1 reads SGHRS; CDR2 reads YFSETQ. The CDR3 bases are TGCGCCAGCAGCTTGGCGGTCATGAACACTGAAGCTTTCTTT. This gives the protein CASSLAVMNTEAFF.